A selection of T cell receptor beta chains follows, all from one sample in a study of a mutant IDH1 vaccine in newly diagnosed glioma. TCRdb's copy holds only in-frame clones and misses some; the assay was immunoSEQ multiplex PCR. Here the sample spans 20,000 to 25,000 clones, about 85% being singletons. This material consisted of PBMCs, taken from a glioma patient treated with radiotherapy, temozolomide or both. The receptors here all came from a man between 40 and 49 years old with glioma. CDR3s include the opening cysteine and the closing phenylalanine or tryptophan. A D gene is named only where the DNA matches it firmly. Expanded clones get a size class; other rows say once, few or many, or leave the size out.

D: .
V: TRBV9
J: TRBJ1-5
size: .
DNA: TGTGCCAGCAGCGGGGACCTTGTCAATCAGCCCCAGCATTTT
CDR3: CASSGDLVNQPQHF

D: .
V: TRBV11-2
J: TRBJ1-2
size: few
DNA: TGTGCCAGCAGCTTGGAAGCTAACTATGGCTACACCTTC
CDR3: CASSLEANYGYTF

D: TRBD1
V: TRBV10-3
J: TRBJ1-5
size: .
DNA: TGTGCCATCCGTGGGACAGGGGACAATCAGCCCCAGCATTTT
CDR3: CAIRGTGDNQPQHF

D: .
V: TRBV30
J: TRBJ1-4
size: .
DNA: TGTGCCTGGAGTAGGGACGGGGGAACTAATGAAAAACTGTTTTTT
CDR3: CAWSRDGGTNEKLFF

D: TRBD2
V: TRBV4-3
J: TRBJ2-1
size: .
DNA: TGCGCCAGCAGCCAAACTAGCGGAAACAATGAGCAGTTCTTC
CDR3: CASSQTSGNNEQFF

D: .
V: TRBV14
J: TRBJ1-4
size: .
DNA: TGTGCCAGCAGCCCTTTGGGGAGAACTAATGAAAAACTGTTTTTT
CDR3: CASSPLGRTNEKLFF

D: .
V: TRBV15
J: TRBJ2-3
size: .
DNA: TGTGCCACCAGCAGACGCCGGGCAAGGGGGGAAGATACGCAGTATTTT
CDR3: CATSRRRARGEDTQYF

D: .
V: TRBV6-5
J: TRBJ2-5
size: .
DNA: TGTGCCAGCAGTTACCCCGGGACACCACAAGAGACCCAGTACTTC
CDR3: CASSYPGTPQETQYF

D: .
V: TRBV14
J: TRBJ2-2
size: .
DNA: TGTGCCAGCAGCCCCATTAGGCCGGGACTGATCACCGGGGAGCTGTTTTTT
CDR3: CASSPIRPGLITGELFF

D: TRBD1
V: TRBV6-5
J: TRBJ1-4
size: few
DNA: TGTGCCAGCAGTCGGACAGGGGGCAATGAAAAACTGTTTTTT
CDR3: CASSRTGGNEKLFF

D: TRBD1
V: TRBV27
J: TRBJ1-6
size: .
DNA: TGTGCCAGCAGTTTTCAGGGGGGAAATTCACCCCTCCACTTT
CDR3: CASSFQGGNSPLHF

D: .
V: TRBV4-1
J: TRBJ1-1
size: .
DNA: TGCGCCAGCAGCCAAGTGGCGGTTAACACTGAAGCTTTCTTT
CDR3: CASSQVAVNTEAFF

D: .
V: TRBV7-8
J: TRBJ1-3
size: .
DNA: TGTGCCAGCATCGAGGGTCGGCAGGGAGTTAGTTCTGGAAACACCATATATTTT
CDR3: CASIEGRQGVSSGNTIYF

D: .
V: TRBV10-3
J: TRBJ1-4
size: .
DNA: TGTGCCACGTCGTCCGAGGGGGCAACTAATGAAAAACTGTTTTTT
CDR3: CATSSEGATNEKLFF

D: .
V: TRBV19
J: TRBJ1-1
size: .
DNA: TGTGCCAGTAGTCCTGGCGCAGGTCAGAACACTGAAGCTTTCTTT
CDR3: CASSPGAGQNTEAFF

D: TRBD2
V: TRBV2
J: TRBJ2-3
size: .
DNA: TGTGCCAGCTCTAGCGGGGCAACAGATACGCAGTATTTT
CDR3: CASSSGATDTQYF

D: .
V: TRBV6-5
J: TRBJ1-1
size: .
DNA: TGTGCCAGCAGTTACACCCGAGGGGGGGCAGGCACTGAAGCTTTCTTT
CDR3: CASSYTRGGAGTEAFF

D: TRBD1
V: TRBV6-5
J: TRBJ1-4
size: .
DNA: TGTGCCAGCAGAGCACAGGGGAAAAATGAAAAACTGTTTTTT
CDR3: CASRAQGKNEKLFF

D: .
V: TRBV14
J: TRBJ2-5
size: .
DNA: TGTGCCAGCAGCCAAGGACCCCACGTGATCCAAGAGACCCAGTACTTC
CDR3: CASSQGPHVIQETQYF

D: .
V: TRBV5-6
J: TRBJ1-6
size: .
DNA: TGTGCCAGCAGCCTTTCCGGACGGTTTTCACCCCTCCACTTT
CDR3: CASSLSGRFSPLHF

D: .
V: TRBV19
J: TRBJ2-2
size: few
DNA: TGTGCCAGCGGGCCAGGGAATACCGGGGAGCTGTTTTTT
CDR3: CASGPGNTGELFF

D: .
V: TRBV5-1
J: TRBJ1-1
size: .
DNA: TGCGCCAGCAGACCGACAGGCCAAGGTGAAGCTTTCTTT
CDR3: CASRPTGQGEAFF

D: TRBD2
V: TRBV5-6
J: TRBJ2-7
size: .
DNA: TGTGCCAGCAGCGGACAAACTAGCGGGAGCTCCTACGAGCAGTACTTC
CDR3: CASSGQTSGSSYEQYF

D: .
V: TRBV19
J: TRBJ2-1
size: .
DNA: TGTGCCAGTAGTAGTGGACAGACTTTATACAATGAGCAGTTCTTC
CDR3: CASSSGQTLYNEQFF

D: .
V: TRBV5-4
J: TRBJ2-1
size: .
DNA: TGTGCCAGCAGCTCGGGTGGGGGGCAGAGCTCCTACAATGAGCAGTTCTTC
CDR3: CASSSGGGQSSYNEQFF

D: TRBD1
V: TRBV10-3
J: TRBJ1-1
size: few
DNA: TGTGCCATCAGAGGGGACAGCTATGAAGCTTTCTTT
CDR3: CAIRGDSYEAFF

D: .
V: TRBV2
J: TRBJ2-3
size: .
DNA: TGTGCCAGCGGGGAATGGGCCTGGGGGGATACGCAGTATTTT
CDR3: CASGEWAWGDTQYF

D: TRBD1
V: TRBV6-5
J: TRBJ1-3
size: .
DNA: TGTGCCAGCAGTCCGACAGGGAGGTCCGGAAACACCATATATTTT
CDR3: CASSPTGRSGNTIYF

D: .
V: TRBV29-1
J: TRBJ1-1
size: .
DNA: TGCAGCGTTGACGGGGGCAGAGCTTTCTTT
CDR3: CSVDGGRAFF

D: .
V: TRBV5-1
J: TRBJ1-1
size: .
DNA: TGCGCCAGCGGTGGGGTCTCGTCTTCCACTGAAGCTTTCTTT
CDR3: CASGGVSSSTEAFF

D: TRBD2
V: TRBV10-3
J: TRBJ2-3
size: .
DNA: TGTGCCATCAGTGAGGGACTAGCGGGGGCACTTTCAGATACGCAGTATTTT
CDR3: CAISEGLAGALSDTQYF

D: .
V: TRBV13
J: TRBJ1-3
size: .
DNA: TGTGCCACCACTCTGGGTGGGGCTACTGGAAACACCATATATTTT
CDR3: CATTLGGATGNTIYF

D: .
V: TRBV2
J: TRBJ1-4
size: .
DNA: TGTGCCAGCAGTGAACTAGTTCCGAATGAAAAACTGTTTTTT
CDR3: CASSELVPNEKLFF

D: .
V: TRBV9
J: TRBJ1-2
size: .
DNA: TGTGCCAGCAGCCCCGTGGGGGTGAGCGTTGGCTACACCTTC
CDR3: CASSPVGVSVGYTF

D: .
V: TRBV6-6
J: TRBJ1-1
size: .
DNA: TGTGCCAGCAGTAAGCCCGGTCAGAGCAGCACTGAAGCTTTCTTT
CDR3: CASSKPGQSSTEAFF

D: TRBD2
V: TRBV13
J: TRBJ2-5
size: once
DNA: TGTGCCAGCAGCTTCTCTAGCGGAGGTTGGGAGACCCAGTACTTC
CDR3: CASSFSSGGWETQYF

D: TRBD1
V: TRBV6-1
J: TRBJ1-2
size: .
DNA: TGTGCCAGCAGTGAGGGGACAGGGCGTAACTATGGCTACACCTTC
CDR3: CASSEGTGRNYGYTF

D: .
V: TRBV5-6
J: TRBJ2-3
size: .
DNA: TGTGCCAGCAGCTTGGGACTGAGCACAGATACGCAGTATTTT
CDR3: CASSLGLSTDTQYF

D: TRBD1
V: TRBV5-1
J: TRBJ2-7
size: .
DNA: TGCGCCAGCAGCCTCACCGGGGACAGGGCTTACGAGCAGTACTTC
CDR3: CASSLTGDRAYEQYF

D: .
V: TRBV9
J: TRBJ2-5
size: .
DNA: TGTGCCAGCAGCGTCCGTTCCCAAGAGACCCAGTACTTC
CDR3: CASSVRSQETQYF

D: .
V: TRBV7-2
J: TRBJ2-2
size: .
DNA: TGTGCCAGCAGCCCGCATTCGGGCGGGGCGAACACCGGGGAGCTGTTTTTT
CDR3: CASSPHSGGANTGELFF

D: TRBD1
V: TRBV10-3
J: TRBJ2-3
size: .
DNA: TGTGCCATCAGTGAGCGCGACAGGGGGGCAGATACGCAGTATTTT
CDR3: CAISERDRGADTQYF

D: TRBD2
V: TRBV5-6
J: TRBJ2-1
size: .
DNA: TGTGCCAGCAGCCCGGGACTAGCGGTTGAGCAGTTCTTC
CDR3: CASSPGLAVEQFF

D: .
V: TRBV4-1
J: TRBJ1-1
size: .
DNA: TGCGCCAGCAGCCCTCTCGGACATTTGAACACTGAAGCTTTCTTT
CDR3: CASSPLGHLNTEAFF

D: .
V: TRBV9
J: TRBJ2-7
size: .
DNA: TGTGCCAGCAGCGTATCCGGACGGGAGAGTAACGAGCAGTACTTC
CDR3: CASSVSGRESNEQYF

D: .
V: TRBV29-1
J: TRBJ2-6
size: .
DNA: TGCAGCGTTGCAGGGCAGGTCGCTGGGGCCAACGTCCTGACTTTC
CDR3: CSVAGQVAGANVLTF

D: .
V: TRBV5-8
J: TRBJ2-5
size: .
DNA: TGTGCCAGCAGCTTGTCTCCGGGGGCAATTGAGACCCAGTACTTC
CDR3: CASSLSPGAIETQYF

D: TRBD1
V: TRBV5-6
J: TRBJ1-5
size: few
DNA: TGTGCCAGCAGCTTGGGGACAGGGCAGCCCCAGCATTTT
CDR3: CASSLGTGQPQHF

D: TRBD2
V: TRBV7-2
J: TRBJ2-7
size: .
DNA: TGTGCCAGCAGCTTAGGACTAGCGGGAGAATTCTCCTACGAGCAGTACTTC
CDR3: CASSLGLAGEFSYEQYF

D: .
V: TRBV4-1
J: TRBJ1-1
size: .
DNA: TGCGCCAGCAGCCAAGTCTCGTCAAGGGACACTGAAGCTTTCTTT
CDR3: CASSQVSSRDTEAFF

D: TRBD1
V: TRBV5-6
J: TRBJ1-6
size: .
DNA: TGTGCCAGCAGCCCGCGGACAGGGGGAAGATCACCCCTCCACTTT
CDR3: CASSPRTGGRSPLHF

D: .
V: TRBV7-2
J: TRBJ2-2
size: .
DNA: TGTGCCAGCAGCTCCTCGGGGGGCGGGCGCGGGGAGCTGTTTTTT
CDR3: CASSSSGGGRGELFF

D: .
V: TRBV29-1
J: TRBJ2-7
size: few
DNA: TGCAGCGTTGAAGCCCCCCATGTGGCGCGTCCCTACGAGCAGTACTTC
CDR3: CSVEAPHVARPYEQYF

D: .
V: TRBV5-1
J: TRBJ2-2
size: .
DNA: TGCGCCAGCAGCCGGGGACTTCCGAACACCGGGGAGCTGTTTTTT
CDR3: CASSRGLPNTGELFF

D: .
V: TRBV15
J: TRBJ1-4
size: .
DNA: TGTGCCACCAGTCGGGGGGCTAATGAAAAACTGTTTTTT
CDR3: CATSRGANEKLFF

D: .
V: TRBV30
J: TRBJ2-5
size: .
DNA: TGTGCCTGGAGTGGGCAGCCAGGAGAGACCCAGTACTTC
CDR3: CAWSGQPGETQYF

D: .
V: TRBV18
J: TRBJ2-6
size: once
DNA: TGTGCCAGCTCCCCCGCAGAGATGGCGGGGGCCAACGTCCTGACTTTC
CDR3: CASSPAEMAGANVLTF

D: TRBD1
V: TRBV29-1
J: TRBJ1-2
size: .
DNA: TGCAGCGTTGAAGACTATAACAGGGGGTATGGCTACACCTTC
CDR3: CSVEDYNRGYGYTF

D: TRBD1
V: TRBV5-5
J: TRBJ1-1
size: .
DNA: TGTGCCAGCAGGAGGACAGGGGCAAACACTGAAGCTTTCTTT
CDR3: CASRRTGANTEAFF

D: .
V: TRBV7-8
J: TRBJ2-5
size: .
DNA: TGTGCCAGCAGCCGACCCCGGGGGACCCAGTACTTC
CDR3: CASSRPRGTQYF